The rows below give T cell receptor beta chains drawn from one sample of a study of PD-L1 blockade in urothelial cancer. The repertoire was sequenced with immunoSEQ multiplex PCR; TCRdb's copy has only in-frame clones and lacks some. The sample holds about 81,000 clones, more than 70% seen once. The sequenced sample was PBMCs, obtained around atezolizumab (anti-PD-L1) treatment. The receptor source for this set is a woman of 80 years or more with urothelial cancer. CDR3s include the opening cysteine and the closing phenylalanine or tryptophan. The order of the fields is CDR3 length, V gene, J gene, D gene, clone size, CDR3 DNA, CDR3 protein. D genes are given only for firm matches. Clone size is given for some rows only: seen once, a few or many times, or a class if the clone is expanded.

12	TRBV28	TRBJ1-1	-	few	TGTGCCAGCAGCGAAACAGGCCGTGAAGCTTTCTTT	CASSETGREAFF
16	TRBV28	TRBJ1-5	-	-	TGTGCCAGCAGTTTTAGCCCGGGGGGAGGTACGCAGCCCCAGCATTTT	CASSFSPGGGTQPQHF
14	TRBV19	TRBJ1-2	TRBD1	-	TGTGCCAGTACCTCAGACAGGGGAGTCTATGGCTACACCTTC	CASTSDRGVYGYTF
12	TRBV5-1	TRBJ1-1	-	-	TGCGCCAGCAGCTTCCCAAACACTGAAGCTTTCTTT	CASSFPNTEAFF
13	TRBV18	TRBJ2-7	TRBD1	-	TGTGCCAGCTCACCGGGACAGGATATCGAGCAGTACTTC	CASSPGQDIEQYF
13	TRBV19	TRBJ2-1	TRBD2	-	TGTGCCAGTGCGAGCGGGAGGGACAATGAGCAGTTCTTC	CASASGRDNEQFF
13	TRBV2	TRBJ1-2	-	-	TGTGCCAGCAGTGAAGTTAACAGCTATGGCTACACCTTC	CASSEVNSYGYTF
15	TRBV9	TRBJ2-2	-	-	TGTGCCAGCAGCGTATCTGGGGCTGGAGCCGGGGAGCTGTTTTTT	CASSVSGAGAGELFF
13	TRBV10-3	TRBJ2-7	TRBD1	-	TGTGCCATCAGTGCACAGGGGGCCCACGAGCAGTACTTC	CAISAQGAHEQYF
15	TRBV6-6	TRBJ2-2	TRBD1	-	TGTGCCAGCAGTTACACGGGACAGGAGACCGGGGAGCTGTTTTTT	CASSYTGQETGELFF
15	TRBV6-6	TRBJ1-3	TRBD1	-	TGTGCCAGCAGCCGAGGACAGGACTCTGGAAACACCATATATTTT	CASSRGQDSGNTIYF
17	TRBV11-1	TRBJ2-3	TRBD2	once	TGTGCCAGCAGCTTAGCGACTAGCGGGCGCAGCACAGATACGCAGTATTTT	CASSLATSGRSTDTQYF
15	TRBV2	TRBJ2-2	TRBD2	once	TGTGCCAGCAGTGAGCCGGGAGGGCCGACCGGGGAGCTGTTTTTT	CASSEPGGPTGELFF
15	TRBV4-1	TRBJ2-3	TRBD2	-	TGCGCCAGCAGCCAGAGACTAGCGGACACAGATACGCAGTATTTT	CASSQRLADTDTQYF
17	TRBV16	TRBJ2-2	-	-	TGTGCCAGCAGCCAATCCCCCTTGGCAGGGAACACCGGGGAGCTGTTTTTT	CASSQSPLAGNTGELFF
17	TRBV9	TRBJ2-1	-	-	TGTGCCAGCAGCGCCCCCCCGGTGGAGGCCCAGAGCAATGAGCAGTTCTTC	CASSAPPVEAQSNEQFF
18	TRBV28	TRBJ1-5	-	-	TGTGCCAGCAGTTTATATTATGCGGGTTTTGGAGGCAATCAGCCCCAGCATTTT	CASSLYYAGFGGNQPQHF
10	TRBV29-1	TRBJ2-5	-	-	TGCAGCGTTGGACTAGAGACCCAGTACTTC	CSVGLETQYF
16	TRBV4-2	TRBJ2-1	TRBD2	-	TGTGCCAGCAGCCAACAGACTAGCGGATCCTACAATGAGCAGTTCTTC	CASSQQTSGSYNEQFF
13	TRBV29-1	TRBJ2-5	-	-	TGCAGCGTTGTTCGCTGGGGAGGAGAGGACCAGTACTTC	CSVVRWGGEDQYF
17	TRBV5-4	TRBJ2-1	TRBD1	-	TGTGCCAGCAGCCCCGTTCCGGGACAGGACGTCTACAATGAGCAGTTCTTC	CASSPVPGQDVYNEQFF
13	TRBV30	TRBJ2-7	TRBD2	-	TGTGCCTGGAGTAGCGGGGTTACCTACGAGCAGTACTTC	CAWSSGVTYEQYF
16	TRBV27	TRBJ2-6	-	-	TGTGCCAGCAGTCAAACTAATCCATCTGGGGCCAACGTCCTGACTTTC	CASSQTNPSGANVLTF
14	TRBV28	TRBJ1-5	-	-	TGTGCCAGCAGTTTAGGGGGGGCACATCAGCCCCAGCATTTT	CASSLGGAHQPQHF
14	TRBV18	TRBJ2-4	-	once	TGTGCCAGCTCACCATTTCCGGGGAAAAACATTCAGTACTTC	CASSPFPGKNIQYF
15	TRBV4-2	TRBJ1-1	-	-	TGTGCCAGCAGCCAAGGAGACGGGGGGAACACTGAAGCTTTCTTT	CASSQGDGGNTEAFF
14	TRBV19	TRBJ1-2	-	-	TGTGCCAGTAGTCCACCAAACTCTAACTATGGCTACACCTTC	CASSPPNSNYGYTF
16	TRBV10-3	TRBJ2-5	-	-	TGTGCCATCAGTGATCGGGCAGGGGTACAGGGAGAGACCCAGTACTTC	CAISDRAGVQGETQYF
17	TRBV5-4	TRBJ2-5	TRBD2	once	TGTGCCAGCAGCGTCGGGACTAGCGGAACAACCATGGAGACCCAGTACTTC	CASSVGTSGTTMETQYF
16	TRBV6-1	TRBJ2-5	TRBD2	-	TGTGCCAGCAGTGAAACGGGACTAGCGGGAAGAGAGACCCAGTACTTC	CASSETGLAGRETQYF
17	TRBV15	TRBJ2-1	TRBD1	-	TGTGCCACCAGCAGAGATCGCGGGACAGGGTCTAGGAATGAGCAGTTCTTC	CATSRDRGTGSRNEQFF